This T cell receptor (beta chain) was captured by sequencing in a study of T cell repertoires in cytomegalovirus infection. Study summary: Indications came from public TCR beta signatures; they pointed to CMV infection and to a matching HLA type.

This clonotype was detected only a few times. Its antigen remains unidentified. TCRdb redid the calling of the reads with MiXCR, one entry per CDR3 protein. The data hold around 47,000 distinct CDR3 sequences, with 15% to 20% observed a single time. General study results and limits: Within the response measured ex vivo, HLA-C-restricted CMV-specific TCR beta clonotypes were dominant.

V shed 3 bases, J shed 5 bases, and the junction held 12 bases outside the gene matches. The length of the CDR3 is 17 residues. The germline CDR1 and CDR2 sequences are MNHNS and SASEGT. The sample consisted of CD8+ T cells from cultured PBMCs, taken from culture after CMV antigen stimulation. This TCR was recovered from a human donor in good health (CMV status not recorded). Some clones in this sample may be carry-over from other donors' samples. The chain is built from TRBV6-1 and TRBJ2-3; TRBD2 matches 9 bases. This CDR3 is CASSDLPTSGYEDTQYF. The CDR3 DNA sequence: TGTGCCAGCAGTGACCTCCCGACTAGCGGATACGAAGATACGCAGTATTTT.